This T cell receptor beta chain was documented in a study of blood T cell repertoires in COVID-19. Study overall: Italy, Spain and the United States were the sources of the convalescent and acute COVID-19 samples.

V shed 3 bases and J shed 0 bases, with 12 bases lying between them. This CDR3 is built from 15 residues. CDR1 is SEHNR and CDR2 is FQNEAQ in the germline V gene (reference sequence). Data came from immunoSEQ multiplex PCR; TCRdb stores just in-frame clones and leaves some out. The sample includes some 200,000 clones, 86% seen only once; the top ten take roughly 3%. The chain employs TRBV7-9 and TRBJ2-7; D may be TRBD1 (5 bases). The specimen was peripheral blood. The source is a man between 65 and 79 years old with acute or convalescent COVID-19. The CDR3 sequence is CASSFLGHSSYEQYF. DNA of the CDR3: TGTGCCAGCAGCTTTCTAGGACACAGCTCCTACGAGCAGTACTTC.